What follows describes a single TCR beta chain. Its target is not known. It may be a read error: a sequence one base away is much more abundant. The CDR3 ends on some other residue instead of the conserved phenylalanine or tryptophan, so this is likely a read error. Tregs were sorted as CD4+CD25+CD127-/low cells. Findings and caveats of the study: Tumor Treg TCRs overlapped most with tumor naive CD4+ cells. Tumor memory CD4+ T cell TCR gene usage clustered with blood and lymph node memory CD4+ cells and lymph node naive CD4+ cells. The larger cohort examined one V-J beta rearrangement, not whole repertoires.

The CDR3 runs to 16 residues. Germline V CDR1 and CDR2: MGHDK, SYGVNS. With V trimmed by 5 bases and J by 3 bases, 9 bases remained unmatched. Full-length variable regions came from constant-region reverse primers plus semi-nested Nested Universal Primer A PCR. TCRdb itself ran the 5' RACE reads through MiXCR, one entry per CDR3 protein. Here the sample spans more than 8,500 distinct CDR3 sequences, about a quarter being singletons. The TCR comes from a female donor with breast cancer. The sample taken for sequencing was Tregs sorted from blood. The chain combines TRBV25-1 with TRBJ2-2, with 7 bases identical to TRBD1. The CDR3 region is CASSKDGQGDTGELFS. Here the CDR3 DNA reads TGTGCCAGCAGTAAGGATGGGCAGGGGGACACCGGGGAGCTGTTTTCT.